The 10 T cell receptor beta chains in this list originate from one sample, sequenced in a study of T-cell memory formation after mild COVID-19. Each CDR3 protein is one row after TCRdb ran MiXCR on the 5' RACE reads. The sample contains about 470,000 distinct CDR3 sequences, around a quarter of which appear only once. The sample comprised PBMCs or a T cell subset sorted from them (not recorded which). Receptors originate from an adult woman who had mild COVID-19 (a few samples of this study predate the infection). Cell type and time point are not known.

CDR3: CASSLYRGDEKLFF. CDR3 coding DNA: TGTGCCAGCAGTTTGTACAGGGGAGATGAAAAACTGTTTTTT. The rearrangement joins TRBV27 to TRBJ1-4; 7 bases line up with TRBD1. Germline-derived CDR1 and CDR2 are MNHEY and SMNVEV (reference sequence). The CDR3 is 14 residues long. V lost 3 bases to trimming and J lost 6 bases; unmatched junction nucleotides: 4.

This clonotype showed up just a few times. This chain connects TRBV29-1 to TRBJ2-7; 7 bases are shared with TRBD2. Germline CDR1 and CDR2: SQVTM and ANQGSEA. V shed 5 bases, J shed 4 bases, and the junction held 5 bases outside the gene matches. The CDR3 totals 12 residues. The CDR3 here is CSVRSGIYEQYF. The CDR3 DNA reads as TGCAGCGTTAGGAGCGGGATTTACGAGCAGTACTTC.

The rearrangement links TRBV5-1 to TRBJ1-3; D is undetermined. V lost 6 bases, J lost 4 bases, and 14 bases lay in between. Germline V gene sequence: CDR1 SGHRS, CDR2 YFSETQ. There are 14 residues in the CDR3. The CDR3 reads CASKERVTGNTIYF. CDR3 coding DNA: TGCGCCAGCAAAGAAAGGGTTACGGGAAACACCATATATTTT.

The chain joins TRBV9 to TRBJ1-6; 9 bases are a match to TRBD1. Germline V gives CDR1 SGDLS, CDR2 YYNGEE. Germline trimming cut 4 bases from V and 9 bases from J; bases unmatched to any gene: 8. The length of the CDR3 is 15 residues. The CDR3: CASSPAGTGTSPLHF. The CDR3 DNA reads as TGTGCCAGCAGCCCAGCCGGGACAGGGACTTCACCCCTCCACTTT.

The chain uses TRBV18 and TRBJ2-1; D perhaps matches TRBD2 (7 bases). V lost 3 bases to trimming and J lost 8 bases, with 11 bases between them. CDR1 is KGHSH, CDR2 LQKENI, per germline. This CDR3 is built from 13 residues. CDR3 sequence reads: CASSPGGPHEQFF. The CDR3 DNA reads as TGTGCCAGCTCACCCGGGGGGCCGCATGAGCAGTTCTTC.

This clonotype was picked up a small number of times. The J gene is TRBJ1-2, the V gene TRBV29-1; D remains ambiguous. Per germline, CDR1 SQVTM and CDR2 ANQGSEA. Trimming pared 6 bases from V and 3 bases from J, leaving 17 bases between. This CDR3 contains 14 residues. For the CDR3, the DNA is TGCAGCGTCGGCAGCCCGAGGCTCCACTATGGCTACACCTTC. The encoded protein is CSVGSPRLHYGYTF.

The gene calls are TRBV5-1 and TRBJ1-1; maybe TRBD1 (5 bases). CDR1 is SGHRS, CDR2 YFSETQ, per germline. Trimming took off 3 bases at V and 1 base at J, with 13 bases between the two ends. This CDR3 region has 15 residues. CDR3 DNA sequence: TGCGCCAGCAGCTCCACCGGGACCCCGAACACTGAAGCTTTCTTT. Translation gives CASSSTGTPNTEAFF.

This chain joins TRBV4-3 and TRBJ1-1; D is undetermined. The CDR3 loop spans 13 amino acids. CDR1 LGHNA and CDR2 YSLEER come from the germline V gene. V gave up 3 bases and J gave up 5 bases, with 10 bases separating them. The CDR3 DNA sequence: TGCGCCAGCAGCCAGGCCAAGAGGACTGAAGCTTTCTTT. This sequence encodes CASSQAKRTEAFF.

J is TRBJ2-3 and V is TRBV3-1, with 8 bases aligning to TRBD2. CDR1 and CDR2 from the germline V gene are LGHDT and YNNKEL (reference sequence). V lost 5 bases to trimming and J lost 8 bases; unmatched junction nucleotides: 15. This CDR3 has 16 amino acids. The CDR3 reads CASSKWQGPAGGTQYF. In DNA, the CDR3 is TGTGCCAGCAGCAAGTGGCAGGGTCCCGCGGGAGGTACGCAGTATTTT.

This clonotype has only a few counts. The J gene is TRBJ2-1, the V gene TRBV9; 7 bases match TRBD1. Germline CDR1 and CDR2: SGDLS and YYNGEE. The length of the CDR3 is 16 residues. V lost 0 bases, J lost 2 bases, and 5 bases stayed unmatched. CDR3 nucleotides: TGTGCCAGCAGCGTAGGGGCAGGGGGTGCCTACAATGAGCAGTTCTTC. Translating gives CASSVGAGGAYNEQFF.